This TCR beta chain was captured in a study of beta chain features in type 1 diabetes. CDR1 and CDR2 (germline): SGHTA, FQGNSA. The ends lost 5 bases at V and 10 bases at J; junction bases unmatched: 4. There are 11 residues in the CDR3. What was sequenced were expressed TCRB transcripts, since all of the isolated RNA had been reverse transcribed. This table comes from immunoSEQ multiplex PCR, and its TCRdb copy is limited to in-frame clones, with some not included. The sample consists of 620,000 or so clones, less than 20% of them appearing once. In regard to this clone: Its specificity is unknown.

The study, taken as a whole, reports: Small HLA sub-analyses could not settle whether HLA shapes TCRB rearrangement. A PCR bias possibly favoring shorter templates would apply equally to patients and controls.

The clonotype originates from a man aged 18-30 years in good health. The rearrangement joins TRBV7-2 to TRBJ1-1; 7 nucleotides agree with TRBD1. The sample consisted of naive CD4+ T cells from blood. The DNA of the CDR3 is TGTGCCAGCAGCCCCCAGGGGGTAGCTTTCTTT. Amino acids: CASSPQGVAFF.